At least ten counts were recorded for the clone carrying this T cell receptor beta chain. Its antigen remains unidentified. MiXCR was run by TCRdb on the 5' RACE reads, yielding one entry per CDR3 protein. The sample has 250,000 or so distinct CDR3 sequences, about 8.5% seen once. CDR3 length: 14 amino acids. Trimming at V came to 7 bases and at J to 9 bases, leaving 8 bases not matched to a gene. These data originate in a study of identical twins. Study-level results: Reduced insertions were recorded for abundant cord blood beta clonotypes, with no such pattern in memory repertoires. Out-of-frame alpha sequences common to twins exhibited a surplus of low generation probability. The study reached conclusions through statistical analysis that was cross-sectional, not following the same donors.

These data were likewise used in another study, on yellow fever vaccine responses in identical twins.

The rearrangement uses TRBV12-3 or TRBV12-4 and TRBJ2-1; TRBD2 matches 11 bases. Sequenced: CD8+ T cells sorted from blood. This sequence was found in a woman between 18 and 29 years old in good health. The DNA for the CDR3 is TGTGCCAGCACCATTAGCGGGAGGGCAGGTGAGCAGTTCTTC. It codes for CASTISGRAGEQFF.